This T cell receptor (beta chain) derives from a study of regulatory T cells in long-lasting Graves disease. For TCR beta, libraries came from iRepertoire HTBI primers and Arm-PCR of CDR3 regions. One entry per CDR3 protein results from TCRdb running MiXCR on the multiplex PCR reads. The sample contains 450,000 to 600,000 distinct CDR3 sequences, about 13% of which appear only once. After removal of 4 bases from V and 7 bases from J, the junction contained 7 bases not matched to a gene. The CDR3 has 13 amino acids. The germline V gene has CDR1 SGHRS and CDR2 YFSETQ. Time point here: newly diagnosed GD, antithyroid drugs for less than 3 months. From PBMCs, RNA was extracted and then used to make the TCR library. This clonotype was observed a handful of times. This same sample was also part of a study on T cells in Graves' hyperthyroidism and ophthalmopathy.

The sample consisted of peripheral blood mononuclear cells (PBMCs), taken at new diagnosis, from a patient treated with antithyroid drugs. The J gene is TRBJ1-1, the V gene TRBV5-1; 7 bases line up with TRBD1. The receptor's source is a man aged 25 to 40 with Graves disease. The CDR3 region has the DNA TGCGCCAGCAGCCCTCAGGGGGGTTTTGAAGCTTTCTTT. Translated, it gives CASSPQGGFEAFF.